This T cell receptor beta chain was retrieved from a study of blood T cell repertoires in COVID-19. Sequencing used immunoSEQ multiplex PCR; TCRdb keeps in-frame clones, though not all of them. The table has around 700,000 clones, more than 80% seen once. The CDR3 loop spans 15 amino acids. The J segment lost 4 bases and the V segment lost 4 bases, leaving 7 bases of the junction unmatched. Per germline, CDR1 SGHAT and CDR2 FQNNGV. This clone is a singleton in its sample. The chain employs TRBV11-2 and TRBJ2-7; TRBD2 agrees at 10 bases. The sequence was obtained from a woman aged 18-35 years with acute or convalescent COVID-19. Input material: peripheral blood. CDR3 amino acids: CASSWGTSVSYEQYF. The CDR3 DNA follows: TGTGCCAGCAGCTGGGGGACTAGCGTCTCATACGAGCAGTACTTC.